A selection of T cell receptor beta chains follows, all from one sample in a study of a mutant IDH1 vaccine in newly diagnosed glioma. For these TCRs, the target antigens are not known. Assay used: immunoSEQ multiplex PCR; TCRdb lists only in-frame clones, some missing. The data contain some 120,000 clones, around three quarters of them singletons. Specimen: PBMCs, collected from a glioma patient whose treatment included an IDH1 peptide vaccine. These receptors were collected from a middle-aged man with glioma. Each CDR3 is given without its conserved first and last residue.

V gene	J gene	CDR3 protein
TRBV11-2	TRBJ2-5	ASSQEGTQY
TRBV4-2	TRBJ2-5	ASSQEMRSLGTKQETQY
TRBV13	TRBJ2-5	ASSLRAGDGMGETQY
TRBV6-5	TRBJ2-1	ASTPMRGSFNEQF
TRBV5-1	TRBJ2-3	ASTLLGGPSTDTQY
TRBV7-3	TRBJ2-2	ASSFSHGTGELF
TRBV29-1	TRBJ2-1	SISVQAGAYNEQF
TRBV27	TRBJ1-5	ASSLRVGGSTPQH
TRBV6-1	TRBJ2-3	ASSEVASGRARDTQY
TRBV10-3	TRBJ1-1	AISEWAGPNTEAF
TRBV11-1	TRBJ2-7	ASSLSGLEQY
TRBV5-8	TRBJ1-5	ASSFGQYSNQPQH
TRBV6-6	TRBJ2-1	ASSPSAGILTNEQF
TRBV10-1	TRBJ2-3	ACGGVGGSTDTQY
TRBV19	TRBJ1-1	ASSSSPGLRAF
TRBV6-1	TRBJ2-3	ASSEGGWASQDTQY
TRBV9	TRBJ2-1	ASSPQRGGLGEQF
TRBV2	TRBJ2-7	ASILRDRGHEQY
TRBV29-1	TRBJ2-7	SVELESDRSSYEQY
TRBV19	TRBJ2-5	ATSPLGGGGQETQY
TRBV5-4	TRBJ2-7	ASSSRGKGSYEQY
TRBV5-4	TRBJ2-5	ASSLRPGLAGETQY
TRBV6-5	TRBJ1-2	ASSYSAGGGYT
TRBV5-8	TRBJ2-1	ASSPGLAGGNNEQF
TRBV6-1	TRBJ1-1	ASSASSQGGEAF
TRBV2	TRBJ1-2	ASSDPTGSYGYT
TRBV7-9	TRBJ1-3	ASSLWTDSSGNTIY
TRBV19	TRBJ2-1	ASSIREYYNEQF
TRBV6-5	TRBJ1-1	ASSYSTDSITEAF
TRBV10-3	TRBJ1-2	AISEGSGYT
TRBV27	TRBJ2-1	ASSLQGTTYNEQF
TRBV14	TRBJ2-5	ASSQGQRGGQETQY
TRBV11-1	TRBJ2-1	ASSHRAGPYNEQF
TRBV6-6	TRBJ1-1	ASSYGTGNTEAF
TRBV7-2	TRBJ1-2	ASSLGGKSHYGYT
TRBV4-1	TRBJ2-1	ASSPGRGDYNEQF
TRBV5-8	TRBJ1-2	ASSLGLAGNYGYT
TRBV6-4	TRBJ1-2	ASSDDKRGYT
TRBV7-2	TRBJ1-5	ASSLDSNQPQH
TRBV11-2	TRBJ2-1	ASSLGPRTGSYNEQF